This record concerns one TCR beta chain sequence. The antigen remains undetermined. The CDR3 consists of 11 residues. V dropped 7 bases and J dropped 3 bases, with 7 bases sitting between them. The germline V gene has CDR1 PRHDT and CDR2 FYEKMQ (reference sequence). This entry is derived from a study of yellow fever vaccine responses in identical twins. TCRdb passed the RT-PCR reads through MiXCR, listing each CDR3 protein once. The sample carries nearly 1,000 distinct CDR3 sequences, roughly 80% recorded once. Broader study findings: Reportedly, twins' vaccine T cell responses looked partly convergent and partly personalized.

J is TRBJ2-7 and V is TRBV13; no reliable D call. The origin of this receptor is a female donor who received the yellow fever vaccine. This specimen was T cells from blood (PBMCs), unsorted or a sorted subset (not recorded which), taken before or after yellow fever vaccination (not recorded which). The CDR3 protein is CASTGNYEQYF. CDR3 DNA: TGTGCCAGCACGGGTAACTACGAGCAGTACTTC.